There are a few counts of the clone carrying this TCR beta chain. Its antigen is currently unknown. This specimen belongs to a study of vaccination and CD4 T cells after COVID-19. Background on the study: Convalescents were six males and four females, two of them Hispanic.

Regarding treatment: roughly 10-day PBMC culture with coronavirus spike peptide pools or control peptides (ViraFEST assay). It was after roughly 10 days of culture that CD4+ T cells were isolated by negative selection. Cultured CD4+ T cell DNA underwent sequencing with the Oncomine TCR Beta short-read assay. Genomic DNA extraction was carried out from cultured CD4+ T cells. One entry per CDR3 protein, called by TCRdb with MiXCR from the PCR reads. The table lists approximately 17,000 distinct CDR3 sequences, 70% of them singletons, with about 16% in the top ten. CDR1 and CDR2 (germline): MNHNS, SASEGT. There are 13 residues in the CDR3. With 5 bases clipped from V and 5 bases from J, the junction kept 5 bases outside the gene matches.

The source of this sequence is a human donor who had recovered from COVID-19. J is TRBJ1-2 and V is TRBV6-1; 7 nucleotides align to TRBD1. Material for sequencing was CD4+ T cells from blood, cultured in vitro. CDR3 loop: CASSQRTGYGYTF. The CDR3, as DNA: TGTGCCAGCAGTCAACGGACAGGATATGGCTACACCTTC.